The 24 T cell receptor beta chains below all came from one sample that was sequenced in a study of response to subunit inactivated influenza vaccine. In TCRdb, the RT-PCR reads were re-called with MiXCR into one record per CDR3 protein. This sample has 500,000 to 550,000 distinct CDR3 sequences, with approximately 7.7% found just once. The sequences come from PBMCs from blood, collected less than 30 months after vaccination. Source of these receptors: a man in his fifties or sixties who received an inactivated influenza vaccine.

This clonotype was recorded at least ten times. V gene TRBV5-4 combines with J gene TRBJ2-1; no firm D call. V was pared by 0 bases and J by 4 bases, with 5 bases between. Germline loops: CDR1 SGHNT, CDR2 YYREEE (reference sequence). The CDR3 length is 13 residues. CDR3: CASSLEVYNEQFF. CDR3 nucleotide sequence: TGTGCCAGCAGCTTGGAAGTGTACAATGAGCAGTTCTTC.

The chain couples TRBV6-1 to TRBJ1-2, with a weak D call TRBD1 (6 bases). The CDR3 spans 13 residues. Trimming took 6 bases from V and 7 from J, leaving 15 bases between them. Per germline, CDR1 MNHNS and CDR2 SASEGT. The CDR3 spells CASSPQGFGGYTF. CDR3 DNA sequence: TGTGCCAGCAGCCCACAGGGTTTCGGTGGCTACACCTTC.

This clonotype came up a few times. The chain uses TRBV15 and TRBJ2-7, with TRBD2 matching 12 bases. Unmatched junction bases numbered 3, after V lost 2 bases and J lost 1 base. From germline, CDR1 is LNHNV and CDR2 YYDKDF (reference sequence). This CDR3 is built from 16 residues. CDR3 coding DNA: TGTGCCACCAGCAGAACTGGACTAGCGGGGTCCTACGAGCAGTACTTC. This sequence encodes CATSRTGLAGSYEQYF.

This clonotype was detected only a few times. The J gene is TRBJ1-2, the V gene TRBV12-5; 7 bases align to TRBD1. The CDR3 length is 14 residues. Trimming cost V 1 base and J 8 bases; bases outside gene matches: 7. Germline CDR1 reads LGHNT; CDR2 reads FRNRAP. In DNA, the CDR3 is TGTGCTAGTGGTTTGGGGGACAGTCCCTCCGGCTACACCTTC. As protein: CASGLGDSPSGYTF.

The chain recombines TRBV7-2 with TRBJ1-4; no definite D call. V shed 0 bases and J shed 8 bases, with 7 bases lying between them. Germline CDR1 SGHTA, CDR2 FQGNSA. This CDR3 spans 13 amino acids. In DNA, the CDR3 is TGTGCCAGCAGCTTAGCGGACTTGGAAAAACTGTTTTTT. Residues: CASSLADLEKLFF.

Many counts were recorded for this clonotype. The chain employs TRBV29-1 and TRBJ1-2; perhaps TRBD1 as D (6 bases). V lost 2 bases and J 2 bases, leaving 12 bases between the germline ends. Germline V gives CDR1 SQVTM, CDR2 ANQGSEA. This CDR3 has 14 residues. In DNA, the CDR3 is TGCAGCGTTGAACGGGGGACAAACAACTATGGCTACACCTTC. Residues: CSVERGTNNYGYTF.

The chain employs TRBV20-1 and TRBJ2-3; 9 nucleotides match TRBD2. The V gene's germline CDR1 is DFQATT and CDR2 SNEGSKA (reference sequence). Trimming removed 1 base from V and 5 bases from J; junction bases left unmatched: 10. This CDR3 region has 16 residues. The CDR3 here is CSARVYVAGAVDTQYF. The CDR3 bases are TGCAGTGCTAGAGTATACGTAGCGGGAGCTGTAGATACGCAGTATTTT.

CDR3 sequence: CSARQGGRQETQYF. CDR3 nucleotides: TGCAGTGCTAGACAGGGAGGGAGGCAAGAGACCCAGTACTTC. The chain has TRBV20-1 and TRBJ2-5; TRBD2 aligns across 7 bases. V lost 2 bases to trimming and J lost 2 bases; unmatched junction nucleotides: 5. This CDR3 spans 14 amino acids. The V gene's germline CDR1 is DFQATT and CDR2 SNEGSKA (reference sequence).

This clonotype showed up just a few times. J is TRBJ2-3 and V is TRBV4-2; either TRBD1 or TRBD2 may fit D (6 bases each). With 5 bases removed from V and 1 base from J, the gap between germline ends came to 13 bases. The CDR3 is made up of 15 amino acids. In germline, CDR1 is LGHNA, CDR2 YNFKEQ. The CDR3 coding sequence is TGTGCCAGCAGCAAGAGGGGGGCCGGCACAGATACGCAGTATTTT. Residues: CASSKRGAGTDTQYF.

This clonotype was seen a handful of times. This chain links TRBV5-5 with TRBJ1-2; D may be TRBD1 (6 bases). Trimming removed 0 bases from V and 7 bases from J, with 16 bases in between. CDR3 length equals 15 residues. The germline V gene encodes CDR1 SGHKS and CDR2 YYEKEE (reference sequence). This CDR3 reads CASSLAWGTPSGYTF. CDR3 coding DNA: TGTGCCAGCAGCTTGGCCTGGGGGACACCATCTGGCTACACCTTC.

This clonotype has a count of ten or more. The chain has TRBV7-9 and TRBJ2-6; D gene unclear. The CDR3 spans 10 residues. Germline values: CDR1 SEHNR, CDR2 FQNEAQ (reference sequence). The CDR3 loop is CTAGANVLTF. DNA for the CDR3: TGTACAGCCGGGGCCAACGTCCTGACTTTC.

As regards this clonotype: This may be a read error: a much more frequent sequence differs by one nucleotide. The chain joins TRBV10-3 to TRBJ2-1; D call uncertain. The CDR3 runs to 15 residues. V was trimmed by 3 bases and J by 6 bases, leaving 15 bases between them. The V gene's germline CDR1 is ENHRY and CDR2 SYGVKD. The CDR3 coding sequence is TGTGCCATCAGTGAACCCCAGGCCAGGTCCAATGAGCAGTTCTTC. Amino acids: CAISEPQARSNEQFF.

This clonotype was counted only a few times. This rearrangement joins TRBV20-1 to TRBJ1-1; tentatively, D is TRBD1 (5 bases). Trimming shortened V by 5 bases and J by 3 bases, and 16 bases separated the two germline ends. CDR1 is DFQATT and CDR2 is SNEGSKA in the germline V gene (reference sequence). This CDR3 spans 14 amino acids. The CDR3: CSAPSSAGDTEAFF. The CDR3 DNA reads as TGCAGTGCTCCTTCAAGTGCGGGGGACACTGAAGCTTTCTTT.

The chain uses TRBV20-1 and TRBJ2-3; the D gene could be TRBD1 or TRBD2 (5 bases each). Germline V lookup: CDR1 DFQATT, CDR2 SNEGSKA (reference sequence). The CDR3 has 14 residues. V was cut by 6 bases and J by 4 bases, with 17 bases left in between. The CDR3 is CSAGQGPASDTQYF. The CDR3 nucleotides read TGCAGTGCGGGCCAGGGACCAGCGTCAGATACGCAGTATTTT.

The chain joins TRBV20-1 to TRBJ2-3; 8 bases are a match to TRBD1. This CDR3 is built from 14 residues. Germline CDR1 reads DFQATT; CDR2 reads SNEGSKA (reference sequence). V shed 6 bases, J shed 2 bases, and the junction held 7 bases outside the gene matches. In DNA, the CDR3 is TGCAGTGCATTGACAGGGGTGAACACAGATACGCAGTATTTT. The encoded protein is CSALTGVNTDTQYF.

This clonotype was recorded at least ten times. One junction end disagrees with the germline gene, perhaps due to a read error. The V and J genes are TRBV7-9 and TRBJ2-5, with 11 bases aligning to TRBD2. Per the germline V gene, CDR1 is SEHNR and CDR2 is FQNEAQ (reference sequence). This CDR3 contains 14 residues. CDR3 sequence: CASSLAGGLETQYF. The DNA for the CDR3 is TGTGCCAGCAGTTTAGCGGGGGGGCTAGAGACCCAGTACTTC. Variable domain in full (rest from reference TRBV7-9 and TRBJ2-5): DTGVSQNPRHKITKRGQNVTFRCDPISEHNRLYWYRQTLGQGPEFLTYFQNEAQLEKSRLLSDRFSAERPKGSFSTLEIQRTEQGDSAMYLCASSLAGGLETQYFGPGTRLLVL.

This clonotype was counted a few times. This chain connects TRBV7-2 to TRBJ2-1; D call uncertain. Germline values: CDR1 SGHTA, CDR2 FQGNSA. The V end was cut by 2 bases, the J end by 4 bases, with 6 bases between. CDR3 length: 13 residues. The CDR3, as DNA: TGTGCCAGCAGCTTACCTGATTACAATGAGCAGTTCTTC. Translating gives CASSLPDYNEQFF.

The genes are TRBV4-3 and TRBJ2-3, with 7 nucleotides matching TRBD2. There are 16 residues in the CDR3. The ends lost 0 bases at V and 1 base at J; junction bases unmatched: 4. The V gene's germline CDR1 is LGHNA and CDR2 YSLEER. CDR3: CASSQDPAGGTDTQYF. The CDR3 DNA reads as TGCGCCAGCAGCCAAGATCCCGCGGGGGGCACAGATACGCAGTATTTT.

The CDR3 sequence is CASSQKTGPSYEQYF. For the CDR3, the DNA is TGTGCCAGCAGTCAAAAGACAGGGCCTTCCTACGAGCAGTACTTC. The V call is TRBV27, the J call TRBJ2-7; 7 nucleotides match TRBD1. This CDR3 contains 15 residues. The germline V gene has CDR1 MNHEY and CDR2 SMNVEV (reference sequence). The V segment lost 5 bases and the J segment 1 base; nucleotides outside the gene matches: 8.

The V call is TRBV6-1, the J call TRBJ1-5, with D maybe TRBD1 (5 bases). Germline assignment: CDR1 MNHNS and CDR2 SASEGT. V lost 5 bases and J lost 2, with 19 bases in between. This CDR3 comprises 17 residues. The CDR3: CASSTYALGVGNQPQHF. In DNA, the CDR3 is TGTGCCAGCAGTACCTATGCCCTAGGGGTGGGCAATCAGCCCCAGCATTTT.

This clonotype was seen only a few times. The chain couples TRBV9 to TRBJ2-3, with 9 bases fitting TRBD2. The CDR3 runs 15 residues. The J segment lost 2 bases and the V segment lost 6 bases, leaving 7 bases of the junction unmatched. Germline V gives CDR1 SGDLS, CDR2 YYNGEE. The CDR3 DNA reads TGTGCCAGCACCCAAACTAGCGGGTTCACAGATACGCAGTATTTT. Amino acid sequence: CASTQTSGFTDTQYF.

This chain links TRBV4-2 with TRBJ1-5; D perhaps matches TRBD1 (5 bases). V was pared by 0 bases and J by 4 bases, with 7 bases between. This CDR3 comprises 14 residues. Per germline, CDR1 LGHNA and CDR2 YNFKEQ. The CDR3 is CASSQDRVNQPQHF. The CDR3 DNA follows: TGTGCCAGCAGCCAAGACAGGGTGAATCAGCCCCAGCATTTT.

The J gene is TRBJ2-7, the V gene TRBV20-1; D not certain. The germline V and J ends were trimmed by 3 bases and 5 bases, with 29 bases remaining between them. The CDR3 loop spans 18 amino acids. Looked up from germline, CDR1 is DFQATT and CDR2 is SNEGSKA (reference sequence). In nucleotides, the CDR3 is TGCAGTGCTAGTAGCCAAGTGACCGTCCCGAGATTCAACAACGAGCAGTACTTC. It encodes CSASSQVTVPRFNNEQYF.

There are a few counts of this clonotype. V gene TRBV4-2 combines with J gene TRBJ1-6, with a possible D match to TRBD1 (5 bases). Germline CDR1 is LGHNA and CDR2 is YNFKEQ. This CDR3 contains 17 residues. The V gene lost 6 bases and the J gene lost 0 bases, with 15 bases spanning the gap. CDR3 nucleotide sequence: TGTGCCAGCAGGCAGCAGGGACCGAGCTCCTATAATTCACCCCTCCACTTT. As protein: CASRQQGPSSYNSPLHF.